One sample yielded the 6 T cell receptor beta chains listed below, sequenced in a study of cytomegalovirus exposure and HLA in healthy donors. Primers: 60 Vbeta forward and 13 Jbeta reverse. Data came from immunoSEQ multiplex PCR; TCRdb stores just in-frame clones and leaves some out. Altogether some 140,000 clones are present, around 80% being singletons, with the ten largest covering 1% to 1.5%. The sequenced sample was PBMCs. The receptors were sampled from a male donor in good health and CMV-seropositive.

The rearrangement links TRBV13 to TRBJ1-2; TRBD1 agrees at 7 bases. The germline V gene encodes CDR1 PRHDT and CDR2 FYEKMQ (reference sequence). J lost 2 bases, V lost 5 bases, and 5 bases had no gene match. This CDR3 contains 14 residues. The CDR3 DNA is TGTGCCAGCAGCCCCCAGACAGGGAACTATGGCTACACCTTC. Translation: CASSPQTGNYGYTF.

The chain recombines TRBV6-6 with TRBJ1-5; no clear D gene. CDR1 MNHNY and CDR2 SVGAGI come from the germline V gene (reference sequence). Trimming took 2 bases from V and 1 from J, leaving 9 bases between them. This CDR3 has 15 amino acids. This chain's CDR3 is CASSYPWQSNQPQHF. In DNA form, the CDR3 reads TGTGCCAGCAGTTACCCTTGGCAGAGCAATCAGCCCCAGCATTTT.

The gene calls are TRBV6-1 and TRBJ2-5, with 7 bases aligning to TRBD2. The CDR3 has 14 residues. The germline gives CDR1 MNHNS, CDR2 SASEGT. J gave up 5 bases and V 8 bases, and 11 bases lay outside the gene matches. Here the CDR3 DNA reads TGTGCCAGCCGACTAGCCGGGGTCCGGGAGACCCAGTACTTC. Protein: CASRLAGVRETQYF.

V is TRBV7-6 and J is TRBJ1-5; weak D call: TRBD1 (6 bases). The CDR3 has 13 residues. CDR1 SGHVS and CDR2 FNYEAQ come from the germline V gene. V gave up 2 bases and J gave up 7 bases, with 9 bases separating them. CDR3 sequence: CASSLSGDQPQHF. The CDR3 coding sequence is TGTGCCAGCAGCTTATCAGGGGACCAGCCCCAGCATTTT.

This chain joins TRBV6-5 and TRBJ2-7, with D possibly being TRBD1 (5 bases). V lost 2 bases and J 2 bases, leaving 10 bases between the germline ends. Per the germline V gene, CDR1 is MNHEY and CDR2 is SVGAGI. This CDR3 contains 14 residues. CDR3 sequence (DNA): TGTGCCAGCAGTTACCAGGGTTCTACCTACGAGCAGTACTTC. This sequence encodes CASSYQGSTYEQYF.

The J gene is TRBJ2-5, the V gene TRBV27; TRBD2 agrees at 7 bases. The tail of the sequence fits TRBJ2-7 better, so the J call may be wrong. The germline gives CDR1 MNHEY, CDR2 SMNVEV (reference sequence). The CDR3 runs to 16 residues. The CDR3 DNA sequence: TGTGCCAGCAGTTTATCGGAGGCTAGCGGAGTCTACGAGCAGTACTTC. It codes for CASSLSEASGVYEQYF.